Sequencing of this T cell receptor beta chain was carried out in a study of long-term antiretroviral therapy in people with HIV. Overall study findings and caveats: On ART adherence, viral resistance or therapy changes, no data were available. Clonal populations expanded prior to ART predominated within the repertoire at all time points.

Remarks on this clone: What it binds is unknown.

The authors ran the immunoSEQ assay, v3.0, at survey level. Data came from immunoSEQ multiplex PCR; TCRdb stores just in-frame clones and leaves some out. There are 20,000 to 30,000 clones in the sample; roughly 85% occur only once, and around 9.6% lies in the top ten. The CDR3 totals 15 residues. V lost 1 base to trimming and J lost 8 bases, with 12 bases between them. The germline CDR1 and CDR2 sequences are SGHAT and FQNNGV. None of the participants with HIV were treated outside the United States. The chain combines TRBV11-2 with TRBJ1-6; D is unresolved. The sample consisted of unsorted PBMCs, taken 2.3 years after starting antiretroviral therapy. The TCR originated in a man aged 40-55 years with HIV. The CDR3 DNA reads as TGTGCCAGCAGCTTAGCTTCGGCCCACTATTCACCCCTCCACTTT. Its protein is CASSLASAHYSPLHF. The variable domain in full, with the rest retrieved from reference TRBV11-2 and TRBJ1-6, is EAGVAQSPRYKIIEKRQSVAFWCNPISGHATLYWYQQILGQGPKLLIQFQNNGVVDDSQLPKDRFSAERLKGVDSTLKIQPAKLEDSAVYLCASSLASAHYSPLHFGNGTRLTVT.